Below, 12 T cell receptor beta chains from the same sample are listed, as sequenced in a study of cytomegalovirus exposure and HLA in healthy donors. Use of 60 Vbeta and 13 Jbeta primers characterized the PCR. Assay used: immunoSEQ multiplex PCR; TCRdb lists only in-frame clones, some missing. This table has some 40,000 clones, roughly 50% appearing once. Sequenced input: PBMCs. The source is a woman between 40 and 50 years old in good health and CMV-seropositive.

The CDR3 region has the DNA TGTGCCAGCAGCCTCCCGCGGGGACCCTACAATGAGCAGTTCTTC. This translates into CASSLPRGPYNEQFF. This rearrangement joins TRBV11-3 to TRBJ2-1; D possibly corresponds to TRBD2 (6 bases). The ends were cut back, 5 bases at V and 2 bases at J, with 13 bases in the middle. The CDR3 is 15 residues long. CDR1 is SGHNT, CDR2 YENEEA, per germline.

This clone occurred once. V is TRBV9 and J is TRBJ2-3; D is possibly TRBD2 (5 bases). Germline CDR1 reads SGDLS; CDR2 reads YYNGEE. The CDR3 has 14 amino acids. Trimming pared 2 bases from V and 1 base from J, leaving 8 bases between. CDR3 amino acids: CASSVSRGTDTQYF. As DNA, the CDR3 is TGTGCCAGCAGCGTGTCGAGGGGCACAGATACGCAGTATTTT. Full variable domain (remainder filled in from reference TRBV9 and TRBJ2-3): DSGVTQTPKHLITATGQRVTLRCSPRSGDLSVYWYQQSLDQGLQFLIQYYNGEERAKGNILERFSAQQFPDLHSELNLSSLELGDSALYFCASSVSRGTDTQYFGPGTRLTVL.

The table lists this clone with a few counts. This chain uses TRBV2 with TRBJ2-5; 10 bases map to TRBD2. The J segment lost 4 bases and the V segment lost 4 bases, leaving 6 bases of the junction unmatched. The CDR3 runs to 15 residues. Looked up from germline, CDR1 is SNHLY and CDR2 is FYNNEI. As DNA, the CDR3 is TGTGCCAGCAGTGCCGGACTAGCGGTGGGAGAGACCCAGTACTTC. Protein: CASSAGLAVGETQYF.

The CDR3 region is CASSEKVYLYGEQYF. As DNA, the CDR3 is TGCGCCAGCAGCGAAAAAGTCTACCTATACGGCGAGCAGTACTTC. This chain joins TRBV4-1 and TRBJ2-7; D not certain. CDR3 length: 15 residues. V was cut by 5 bases and J by 6 bases, with 20 bases left in between. The V gene's germline CDR1 is MGHRA and CDR2 YSYEKL.

V usage is TRBV5-1 and J usage is TRBJ1-1; the D is unclear. Germline V gene data show CDR1 as SGHRS and CDR2 as YFSETQ. This CDR3 spans 14 amino acids. V was cut by 0 bases and J by 8 bases, with 14 bases left in between. The CDR3 spells CASSLVSGAAEAFF. CDR3 DNA sequence: TGCGCCAGCAGCTTGGTCTCGGGTGCAGCGGAAGCTTTCTTT.

V and J are TRBV21-1 and TRBJ2-2; TRBD2, the table's D call, was not compared with the DNA. TRBV21-1 is reported as a pseudogene. The CDR3 has 14 amino acids. The CDR3 here is CASSKDSNTGELFF. In DNA form, the CDR3 reads TGTGCCAGCAGCAAAGACTCGAACACCGGGGAGCTGTTTTTT.

The rearrangement links TRBV7-9 to TRBJ2-5, with 7 nucleotides matching TRBD2. The assigned J gene may be wrong: the sequence end matches TRBJ2-7 better. Germline V gives CDR1 SEHNR, CDR2 FQNEAQ (reference sequence). This CDR3 has 13 residues. CDR3 DNA sequence: TGTGCCAGCACCGGGGGGAGGGCCAACGAGCAGTACTTC. It specifies CASTGGRANEQYF.

The rearrangement uses TRBV6-5 and TRBJ2-1; D unresolved. Germline V gives CDR1 MNHEY, CDR2 SVGAGI. This CDR3 region has 14 residues. Trimming removed 6 bases at V and 0 bases at J, with 9 bases between. This CDR3 reads CASSPVSSYNEQFF. The CDR3 coding sequence is TGTGCCAGCAGCCCTGTGAGCTCCTACAATGAGCAGTTCTTC.

This chain connects TRBV19 to TRBJ2-7; no firm D call. The CDR3 spans 13 residues. Germline V gene lookup returns CDR1 LNHDA and CDR2 SQIVND (reference sequence). Trimming removed 8 bases from V and 3 bases from J, with 14 bases in between. CDR3 nucleotides: TGTGCCAGTCCGGAGTGGTCTGACTACGAGCAGTACTTC. The encoded protein is CASPEWSDYEQYF.

The chain has TRBV6-6 and TRBJ1-4, with a tentative D call TRBD1 (6 bases). Germline V CDR1 and CDR2: MNHNY, SVGAGI (reference sequence). V lost 5 bases to trimming and J lost 0 bases, with 10 bases between them. This CDR3 spans 15 amino acids. The CDR3 nucleotides read TGTGCCAGCAGTGAGAGGGGGTCAACTAATGAAAAACTGTTTTTT. It yields the protein CASSERGSTNEKLFF.

The chain links TRBV7-9 to TRBJ2-7; 12 bases are shared with TRBD1. Germline V gene lookup returns CDR1 SEHNR and CDR2 FQNEAQ (reference sequence). The trim removed 5 bases at V and 5 bases at J, leaving 7 bases unmatched. The CDR3 is 15 residues long. CDR3: CASSRSGTGGHEQYF. CDR3 coding DNA: TGTGCCAGCAGCAGATCAGGGACAGGGGGCCACGAGCAGTACTTC.

This chain links TRBV19 with TRBJ1-1; TRBD1 aligns across 9 bases. The junction had 7 bases not matched to a gene; V was cut back by 6 bases and J by 5 bases. CDR3 size: 14 residues. Germline V gene lookup returns CDR1 LNHDA and CDR2 SQIVND (reference sequence). The CDR3 region is CASRMTGGPTEAFF. CDR3 nucleotide sequence: TGTGCCAGTAGGATGACAGGGGGTCCGACTGAAGCTTTCTTT.